This T cell receptor beta chain was obtained from a study of persistence of HIV-infected CD4 T cells. About this clone: Antigen unknown.

The immunoSEQ assay was version 4, run in survey mode. Produced via immunoSEQ multiplex PCR; TCRdb's table is partial and in-frame only. The sample lists under 50,000 clones, 91% occurring once. This nonspecific control used anti-CD3/anti-CD28 bead stimulation of CD4+ T cells. Responding CD4+ T cells were sorted by upregulation of both CD40 ligand and CD69. PBMCs were depleted of CD8+ T cells before stimulation. The receptor was derived from an adult man with HIV who was CMV-seropositive. Here the sequenced sample was CD4+ T cells sorted from PBMCs after approximately 18-hour stimulation, taken from a patient who received antiretroviral therapy.

CDR3 coding DNA: TGTGCCAGCAGCCGATTCAATGAGCAGTTCTTC. It specifies CASSRFNEQFF. The rearrangement links TRBV6-5 to TRBJ2-1; no reliable D call. CDR1 and CDR2 from the germline V gene are MNHEY and SVGAGI. This CDR3 has 11 amino acids. Trimming removed 6 bases from V and 6 bases from J, with 6 bases in between.